Listed below are T cell receptor beta chains from one sample, sequenced in a study of blood T cell repertoires in COVID-19. Clones were read by immunoSEQ multiplex PCR, and TCRdb kept only the in-frame ones, dropping some. The sample records about 100,000 clones, about 80% being singletons. Material: peripheral blood. The source is a woman in her seventies with acute or convalescent COVID-19. The CDR3 runs from the conserved cysteine through the conserved F or W. The D gene is left open where the match is weak. Part of the rows lack a size; the others show once, few, many or a class for expanded clones.

d_call	j_call	cdr3_length	v_call	clone_size	cdr3_nt	cdr3_aa
TRBD2	TRBJ2-3	16	TRBV9	NA	TGTGCCAGCAGCGCGGGACTAGCGGGGGCGGGAGATACGCAGTATTTT	CASSAGLAGAGDTQYF
NA	TRBJ2-5	14	TRBV4-3	few	TGCGCCAGCAGCCGAGGTGGCGGCCGGGAGACCCAGTACTTC	CASSRGGGRETQYF
NA	TRBJ2-3	16	TRBV19	NA	TGTGCCAGTAGTATCGGCACTCCAGGGGGCACAGATACGCAGTATTTT	CASSIGTPGGTDTQYF
NA	TRBJ1-3	17	TRBV4-1	NA	TGCGCCAGCAGCCAAAACCCCTCAGGGTCGGCTGGAAACACCATATATTTT	CASSQNPSGSAGNTIYF
NA	TRBJ1-6	15	TRBV6-5	NA	TGTGCCAGCAGTTCGCTTAGCTCCTATAATTCACCCCTCCACTTT	CASSSLSSYNSPLHF
NA	TRBJ1-1	13	TRBV29-1	NA	TGCAGCGTTGAGCCTAGGGGCAACACTGAAGCTTTCTTT	CSVEPRGNTEAFF
TRBD2	TRBJ2-7	15	TRBV27	few	TGTGCCAGCAGTCCCACCGGGACTAGCGGGTACGAGCAGTACTTC	CASSPTGTSGYEQYF
NA	TRBJ1-6	13	TRBV11-2	NA	TGTGCCAGCAGCCCTGATAGGAGAGATCCCCTCCACTTT	CASSPDRRDPLHF
TRBD1	TRBJ1-5	16	TRBV19	NA	TGTGCCAGTAGTCCCGGGACAGGGTATAGCAATCAGCCCCAGCATTTT	CASSPGTGYSNQPQHF
TRBD1	TRBJ2-2	15	TRBV7-2	NA	TGTGCCAGCAGCTTAGGGACAGGGGGCTCCGGGGAGCTGTTTTTT	CASSLGTGGSGELFF
NA	TRBJ1-6	14	TRBV5-5	few	TGTGCCAGCAGCTTGGCCTCGGGAGATTCACCCCTCCACTTT	CASSLASGDSPLHF
TRBD2	TRBJ2-1	14	TRBV7-3	NA	TGTGCCAGCAGCCCCCTAGCGGGAGCGGGTGAGCAGTTCTTC	CASSPLAGAGEQFF
TRBD1	TRBJ2-7	16	TRBV5-1	NA	TGCGCCAGCAGGAATCCGGGACAGGGGGTAGGAGACGAGCAGTACTTC	CASRNPGQGVGDEQYF
NA	TRBJ2-3	13	TRBV6-5	NA	TGTGCCAGCACTCTCACGACTGCAGATACGCAGTATTTT	CASTLTTADTQYF
NA	TRBJ2-1	13	TRBV5-1	NA	TGCGCCAGCAGCATCGGGACATACAATGAGCAGTTCTTC	CASSIGTYNEQFF
TRBD1	TRBJ2-5	16	TRBV3-1/TRBV3-2	NA	TGTGCCAGCAGCCAAGATGGCCGAGACAGGGGAGAGACCCAGTACTTC	CASSQDGRDRGETQYF
TRBD2	TRBJ2-1	14	TRBV7-3	NA	TGTGCCAGCACCCTAGCGGGACCCTACAATGAGCAGTTCTTC	CASTLAGPYNEQFF
NA	TRBJ1-2	14	TRBV7-2	NA	TGTGCCAGCAGCTCCAGGGCAAGGCACCATGGCTACACCTTC	CASSSRARHHGYTF
TRBD2	TRBJ2-1	13	TRBV6-5	NA	TGTGCCAGCAGTATATCCGGGGGGAATGAGCAGTTCTTC	CASSISGGNEQFF
NA	TRBJ1-1	13	TRBV27	NA	TGTGCCAGCATGCCCGGGGTTAACACTGAAGCTTTCTTT	CASMPGVNTEAFF
TRBD2	TRBJ2-4	16	TRBV28	NA	TGTGCCAGCAGTAAGGGACTAGTAGTCCCCCAAAACATTCAGTACTTC	CASSKGLVVPQNIQYF
TRBD2	TRBJ2-1	15	TRBV3-1/TRBV3-2	NA	TGTGCCAGCAGCCCAGGGACTAGCGGCTACAATGAGCAGTTCTTC	CASSPGTSGYNEQFF
NA	TRBJ2-1	15	TRBV4-1	NA	TGCGCCAGCAGCCAAGGACTCTCCGACTACAATGAGCAGTTCTTC	CASSQGLSDYNEQFF
TRBD1	TRBJ2-3	17	TRBV5-8	once	TGTGCCAGCAGCTTGGCCGCTCAGGGGGCAAGCACAGATACGCAGTATTTT	CASSLAAQGASTDTQYF
NA	TRBJ1-2	15	TRBV5-1	NA	TGCGCCAGCAGCTTGGACGGGACACTCAACTATGGCTACACCTTC	CASSLDGTLNYGYTF
TRBD1	TRBJ2-7	15	TRBV7-2	NA	TGTGCCAGCAGCCCGTGGGACAGGGGGCGCTACGAGCAGTACTTC	CASSPWDRGRYEQYF
NA	TRBJ1-1	15	TRBV6-5	NA	TGTGCCAGCAGACCTATGGACAGCCTGAACACTGAAGCTTTCTTT	CASRPMDSLNTEAFF
TRBD1	TRBJ1-3	16	TRBV9	NA	TGTGCCAGCAGCCCTACGACAGGGGCCTCAGGAAACACCATATATTTT	CASSPTTGASGNTIYF
NA	TRBJ2-5	15	TRBV5-1	NA	TGCGCCAGCAGATTAGGATTCAGGGAACAAGAGACCCAGTACTTC	CASRLGFREQETQYF
NA	TRBJ2-2	17	TRBV2	NA	TGTGCCAGCAGTGCCCAAGGGGTCATACTGAACACCGGGGAGCTGTTTTTT	CASSAQGVILNTGELFF
TRBD1	TRBJ2-2	15	TRBV6-5	few	TGTGCCAGCAGACCGGGACAGACGAACACCGGGGAGCTGTTTTTT	CASRPGQTNTGELFF
TRBD1	TRBJ1-5	15	TRBV28	NA	TGTGCCAGCAAAGGGGACAGGGGTGGCAATCAGCCCCAGCATTTT	CASKGDRGGNQPQHF
TRBD1	TRBJ1-6	16	TRBV5-8	few	TGTGCCAGCAGCTGGACGGACAGGGGGCGAAATTCACCCCTCCACTTT	CASSWTDRGRNSPLHF
TRBD2	TRBJ2-7	14	TRBV19	NA	TGTGCCAGTATGACTAGCGGGAGTAGCAGCGAGCAGTACTTC	CASMTSGSSSEQYF
NA	TRBJ2-1	13	TRBV7-3	NA	TGTGCCATTTCTCGGAAGGCGGAGGATGAGCAGTTCTTC	CAISRKAEDEQFF
NA	TRBJ1-1	13	TRBV29-1	few	TGCAGCGTGCGCAGGGGCAGGGACACTGAAGCTTTCTTT	CSVRRGRDTEAFF